This entry features one T cell receptor beta chain sequence. The target of this receptor is not known. No base quality values were provided; no much bigger clone lies one nucleotide off. The CDR3 goes from the cysteine to the phenylalanine over 15 residues. CDR3 DNA only is kept here, 45 bases in frame from base 1. CDR1 and CDR2, per the germline V gene (reference sequence), are SGHNT and YYREEE. The junction carries 18 bases between V and J, which are trimmed by 4 bases and 5 bases respectively. This sample is part of a study of blood T cell repertoires in COVID-19 (dated by TCRdb to 2019 to 2021). A note on the overall study: Samples from collaborators originated in the United States, Italy and Spain and spanned both the acute and convalescent phases of COVID-19. The prospective study material was composed of cDNA or gDNA derived from T cells, B-cell-depleted T cells, or PBMCs. Deeply sampled blood TCRbeta repertoires from subjects exposed to, actively infected with, or recovered from COVID-19 were included in the dataset. A freely available public database, intended as a resource for researchers studying the immune response to SARS-CoV-2, is where the repertoires were released. Samples came from the ongoing ImmuneRACE study (first 160 participants) plus 1,254 subjects from 6 global collaborators. The sample metadata nearly always contained a de-identified subject ID, COVID-19 status, age in years and sex. Where available, HLA class I and class II types were obtained from metadata supplied by the sample provider rather than from assay-based typing.

TCRbeta CDR3 regions were amplified from genomic DNA using the immunoSEQ Assay, a bias-controlled multiplex PCR. Turning to the authors' computational methods: Within the assay, amplification of reference gene primers was used to estimate how many nucleated cells each sample contained. To quantify the absolute abundance of each unique TCRbeta CDR3 rearrangement, sequence reads were collapsed and filtered. For each sample, productive Simpson clonality was calculated as the square root of Simpson's diversity index across productive rearrangements. The table was pulled from immuneACCESS by TCRdb, which kept in-frame rearrangements only. Such tables lose some clones; where checked, under half of the loss comes from unresolved V genes, and the rest has no known cause. V, J and clone size were drawn from that table, and D and trimming were deduced from the DNA. This sample has roughly 670,000 clones in its table, and 80% to 90% of those were observed once. The ten largest clones add up to roughly 0.25% of the sample.

Broad study findings and their caveats: Clinical and demographic metadata were provided uncurated, with the amount varying by source and participant.

Collaborating institutions collected whole blood in K2EDTA tubes following their own protocols. For TCRbeta analysis, collaborator samples were shipped as frozen whole blood, as isolated PBMCs, or as DNA extracted from either sample type. The chain employs TRBV5-4 and TRBJ1-2; the D gene assignment is ambiguous. The receptor was derived from a woman between 18 and 30 years old with acute or convalescent COVID-19. Sequenced sample: peripheral blood. The CDR3 region reads CASSPAGSGLYGYTF. The bases are TGTGCCAGCAGCCCCGCGGGCTCGGGTTTGTATGGCTACACCTTC.